Below are 14 T cell receptor beta chains sequenced from a single sample in a study of T cell responses to AZD1222 COVID-19 vaccine. Assay used: immunoSEQ multiplex PCR; TCRdb lists only in-frame clones, some missing. The data hold 150,000 to 200,000 clones, with around 92% observed a single time. The material was peripheral blood, obtained on day 0 of AZD1222 vaccination. The receptors stem from an adult in good health.

This chain uses TRBV14 with TRBJ1-1, with D unresolved. Looked up from germline, CDR1 is SGHDN and CDR2 is FVKESK. The CDR3 is 13 residues long. Trimming took off 4 bases at V and 6 bases at J, with 12 bases between the two ends. CDR3 amino acids: CASSPPASAEAFF. CDR3 bases: TGTGCCAGCAGCCCTCCAGCTAGCGCTGAAGCTTTCTTT. Drawing the rest from reference TRBV14 and TRBJ1-1, the complete variable domain is EAGVTQFPSHSVIEKGQTVTLRCDPISGHDNLYWYRRVMGKEIKFLLHFVKESKQDESGMPNNRFLAERTGGTYSTLKVQPAELEDSGVYFCASSPPASAEAFFGQGTRLTVV.

This clone was observed many times. This chain links TRBV18 with TRBJ1-5; 8 bases fit TRBD1. There are 15 residues in the CDR3. The trim removed 5 bases at V and 2 bases at J, leaving 5 bases unmatched. Germline CDR1 KGHSH, CDR2 LQKENI. The CDR3 DNA follows: TGTGCCAGCTCAACTCCGACAGGGGGCAATCAGCCCCAGCATTTT. It codes for CASSTPTGGNQPQHF.

V gene TRBV18 combines with J gene TRBJ2-3; D perhaps matches TRBD2 (5 bases). Germline V gene data show CDR1 as KGHSH and CDR2 as LQKENI. Deletions cut 0 bases from V and 3 bases from J, with 10 bases between. This CDR3 is 15 amino acids long. The CDR3 DNA follows: TGTGCCAGCTCACCACCGGCTAGCAGGACAGATACGCAGTATTTT. Protein: CASSPPASRTDTQYF.

This chain links TRBV7-8 with TRBJ1-6; D perhaps matches TRBD1 (5 bases). The V end was cut by 2 bases, the J end by 3 bases, with 11 bases between. The CDR3 contains 16 residues. Germline V gives CDR1 SGHVS, CDR2 FQNEAQ. CDR3 coding DNA: TGTGCCAGCAGCTTAACAACCGGGGGCTATAATTCACCCCTCCACTTT. Its protein product is CASSLTTGGYNSPLHF.

V gene TRBV7-6 combines with J gene TRBJ1-4; TRBD1 matches 9 bases. Unmatched junction bases numbered 3, after V lost 5 bases and J lost 5 bases. The CDR3 is 14 residues long. Per the germline V gene, CDR1 is SGHVS and CDR2 is FNYEAQ. The CDR3 loop is CASSRGTGNEKLFF. As DNA, the CDR3 is TGTGCCAGCAGCCGAGGGACAGGGAATGAAAAACTGTTTTTT.

V usage is TRBV7-9 and J usage is TRBJ2-3; maybe TRBD2 (6 bases). V was pared by 5 bases and J by 2 bases, with 23 bases between. CDR3 size: 18 residues. Germline V lookup: CDR1 SEHNR, CDR2 FQNEAQ (reference sequence). CDR3 in DNA: TGTGCCAGCAGCCCAATTTCCCCCCTAGCGACACCCACAGATACGCAGTATTTT. It is translated as CASSPISPLATPTDTQYF.

The rearrangement joins TRBV5-1 to TRBJ1-2, with D maybe TRBD1 (5 bases). The CDR3 consists of 15 residues. Trimming stripped 4 bases from V and 5 bases from J, with 18 bases between. Germline CDR1 is SGHRS and CDR2 is YFSETQ. The CDR3 sequence is CASSLIPGTEYGYTF. CDR3 sequence (DNA): TGCGCCAGCAGCCTAATTCCCGGGACGGAGTATGGCTACACCTTC.

The chain uses TRBV24-1 and TRBJ2-5, with a tentative D call TRBD2 (5 bases). The CDR3 loop spans 15 amino acids. Trimming removed 2 bases from V and 4 bases from J, with 13 bases in between. CDR1 is KGHDR, CDR2 SFDVKD, per germline. The CDR3 DNA is TGTGCCACCAGTGATTCTAGAGGGTCGGGAGAGACCCAGTACTTC. This translates into CATSDSRGSGETQYF.

V and J are TRBV10-3 and TRBJ1-2; possible D gene TRBD1, 5 bases. Germline V lookup: CDR1 ENHRY, CDR2 SYGVKD. Between the trimmed V and J ends, which lost 4 bases and 0 bases, there was a span of 18 bases. CDR3 length: 17 amino acids. Here the CDR3 reads CAISVARQGAPNYGYTF. The CDR3 nucleotides read TGTGCCATCAGTGTGGCGAGGCAGGGTGCCCCTAACTATGGCTACACCTTC.

The table lists this clone with a count of one. The genes are TRBV10-3 and TRBJ1-4; maybe TRBD1 (5 bases). The CDR3 extends over 17 amino acids. Germline values: CDR1 ENHRY, CDR2 SYGVKD. V gave up 2 bases and J gave up 6 bases, with 19 bases separating them. The CDR3 nucleotides read TGTGCCATCAGTGAGAACTGGGGAGGTCGGGGGGATGAAAAACTGTTTTTT. Protein product: CAISENWGGRGDEKLFF.

The chain employs TRBV6-2 or TRBV6-3 and TRBJ1-1; D ambiguous. Trimming took 5 bases from V and 0 from J, leaving 16 bases between them. Germline assignment: CDR1 MNHEY and CDR2 SVGEGT. This CDR3 comprises 16 residues. Here the CDR3 reads CASSLLGIAMNTEAFF. CDR3 nucleotide sequence: TGTGCCAGCAGTCTCCTGGGGATAGCCATGAACACTGAAGCTTTCTTT.

The chain carries TRBV18 and TRBJ1-1; 8 positions match TRBD1. The CDR3 consists of 16 residues. Trimming cost V 8 bases and J 3 bases; bases outside gene matches: 14. From germline, CDR1 is KGHSH and CDR2 LQKENI. The CDR3 here is CASGGQGGLTDTEAFF. The CDR3 region has the DNA TGTGCCAGCGGAGGACAGGGCGGATTAACGGACACTGAAGCTTTCTTT.

The V gene is TRBV28, the J gene TRBJ1-2; tentative D call: TRBD1 (5 bases). Germline CDR1 reads MDHEN; CDR2 reads SYDVKM. The CDR3 is 15 residues long. The V gene lost 3 bases and the J gene lost 3 bases, with 14 bases spanning the gap. CDR3 protein: CASSFGRQGHYGYTF. The CDR3 nucleotides read TGTGCCAGCAGTTTTGGTCGCCAGGGCCACTATGGCTACACCTTC.

The V call is TRBV30, the J call TRBJ1-5; D not resolved. V shed 0 bases and J shed 3 bases, with 12 bases lying between them. Looked up from germline, CDR1 is GTSNPN and CDR2 is SVGIG (reference sequence). The CDR3 contains 15 residues. The CDR3 DNA sequence: TGTGCCTGGAGTGTGTCTGAACAGATCAATCAGCCCCAGCATTTT. It specifies CAWSVSEQINQPQHF. The entire variable domain, with the rest obtained from reference TRBV30 and TRBJ1-5, is as follows: SQTIHQWPATLVQPVGSPLSLECTVEGTSNPNLYWYRQAAGRGLQLLFYSVGIGQISSEVPQNLSASRPQDRQFILSSKKLLLSDSGFYLCAWSVSEQINQPQHFGDGTRLSIL.